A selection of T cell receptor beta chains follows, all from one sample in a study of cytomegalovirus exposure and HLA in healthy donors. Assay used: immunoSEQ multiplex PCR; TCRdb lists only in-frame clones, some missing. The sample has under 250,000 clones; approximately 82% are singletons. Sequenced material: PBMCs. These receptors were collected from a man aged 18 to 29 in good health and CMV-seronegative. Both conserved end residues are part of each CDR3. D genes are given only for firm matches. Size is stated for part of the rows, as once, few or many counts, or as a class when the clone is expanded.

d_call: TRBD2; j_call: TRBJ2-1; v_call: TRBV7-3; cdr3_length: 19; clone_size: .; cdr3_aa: CASSRRGLAGGVSYNEQFF; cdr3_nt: TGTGCCAGCAGCAGACGAGGGCTAGCGGGAGGCGTCTCTTACAATGAGCAGTTCTTC
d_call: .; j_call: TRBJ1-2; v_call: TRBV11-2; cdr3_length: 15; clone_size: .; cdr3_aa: CASSSHGAAGYGYTF; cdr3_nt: TGTGCCAGCAGCTCCCATGGGGCCGCCGGCTATGGCTACACCTTC
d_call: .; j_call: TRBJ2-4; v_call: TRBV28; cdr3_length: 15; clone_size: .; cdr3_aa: CASSSPGGLSNIQYF; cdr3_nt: TGTGCCAGCAGTTCCCCAGGGGGGCTTTCGAACATTCAGTACTTC
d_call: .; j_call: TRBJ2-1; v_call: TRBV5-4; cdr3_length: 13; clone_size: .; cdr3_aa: CASSPTSYNEQFF; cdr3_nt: TGTGCCAGCAGTCCAACTAGTTACAATGAGCAGTTCTTC
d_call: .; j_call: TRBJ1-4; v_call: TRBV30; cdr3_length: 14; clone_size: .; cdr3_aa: CAWSVRTSGEKLFF; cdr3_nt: TGTGCCTGGAGTGTTAGGACATCGGGTGAAAAACTGTTTTTT
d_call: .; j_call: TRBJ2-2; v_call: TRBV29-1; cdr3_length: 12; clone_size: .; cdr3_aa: CSVMTDTGELFF; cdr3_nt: TGCAGCGTCATGACAGACACCGGGGAGCTGTTTTTT
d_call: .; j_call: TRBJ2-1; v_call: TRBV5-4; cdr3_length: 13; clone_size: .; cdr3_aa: CASSMTGSNEQFF; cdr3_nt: TGTGCCAGCAGCATGACAGGATCCAATGAGCAGTTCTTC
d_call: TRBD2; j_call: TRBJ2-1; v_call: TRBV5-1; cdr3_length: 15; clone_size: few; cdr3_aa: CASSAGTNSYNEQFF; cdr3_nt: TGCGCCAGCAGCGCCGGGACTAATTCCTACAATGAGCAGTTCTTC
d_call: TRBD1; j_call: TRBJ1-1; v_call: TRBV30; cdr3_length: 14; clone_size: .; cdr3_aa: CAWSGQGLNTEAFF; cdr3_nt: TGTGCCTGGAGTGGACAGGGCTTGAACACTGAAGCTTTCTTT
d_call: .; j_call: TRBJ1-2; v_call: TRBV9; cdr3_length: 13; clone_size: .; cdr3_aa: CASSVGTRGGYTF; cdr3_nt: TGTGCCAGCAGCGTAGGTACCCGGGGTGGCTACACCTTC
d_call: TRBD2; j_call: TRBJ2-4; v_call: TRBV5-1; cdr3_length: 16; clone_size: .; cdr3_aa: CASSSLAGLAKNIQYF; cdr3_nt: TGCGCCAGCAGCTCCCTAGCGGGTCTAGCCAAAAACATTCAGTACTTC
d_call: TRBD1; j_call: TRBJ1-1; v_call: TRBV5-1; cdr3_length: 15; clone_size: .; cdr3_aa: CASSLGDRANTEAFF; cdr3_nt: TGCGCCAGCAGCTTGGGTGACAGGGCGAACACTGAAGCTTTCTTT
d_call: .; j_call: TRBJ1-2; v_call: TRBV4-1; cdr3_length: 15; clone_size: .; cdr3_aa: CASSALTTGFYGYTF; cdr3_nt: TGCGCCAGCAGCGCCCTTACCACAGGGTTCTATGGCTACACCTTC
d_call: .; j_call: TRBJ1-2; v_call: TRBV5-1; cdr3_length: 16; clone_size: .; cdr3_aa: CASSPLGAGLNYGYTF; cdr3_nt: TGCGCCAGCAGCCCTCTGGGGGCAGGCCTTAACTATGGCTACACCTTC
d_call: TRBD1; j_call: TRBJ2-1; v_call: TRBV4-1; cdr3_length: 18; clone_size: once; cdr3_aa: CASSRARAVGQGSHEQFF; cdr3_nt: TGCGCCAGCAGCCGAGCTAGGGCCGTGGGACAGGGTTCCCATGAGCAGTTCTTC
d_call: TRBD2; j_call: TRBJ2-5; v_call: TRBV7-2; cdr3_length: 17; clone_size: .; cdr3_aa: CASSPPKREGDQETQYF; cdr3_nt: TGTGCCAGCAGCCCACCAAAGCGGGAGGGAGACCAAGAGACCCAGTACTTC
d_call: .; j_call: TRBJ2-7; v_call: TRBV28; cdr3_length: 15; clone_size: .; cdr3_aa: CASSLSRGFSYEQYF; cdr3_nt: TGTGCCAGCAGTTTAAGCCGGGGTTTCTCCTACGAGCAGTACTTC
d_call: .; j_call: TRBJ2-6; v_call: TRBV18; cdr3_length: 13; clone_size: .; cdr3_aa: CASSLSGANVLTF; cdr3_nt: TGTGCCAGCTCCCTCTCTGGGGCCAACGTCCTGACTTTC
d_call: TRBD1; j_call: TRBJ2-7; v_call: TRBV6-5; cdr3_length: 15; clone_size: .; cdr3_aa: CASSYSRQGSYEQYF; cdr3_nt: TGTGCCAGCAGTTACTCCCGACAGGGGAGTTACGAGCAGTACTTC
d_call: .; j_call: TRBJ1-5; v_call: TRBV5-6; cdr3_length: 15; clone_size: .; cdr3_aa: CASSLGAYSNQPQHF; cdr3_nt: TGTGCCAGCAGCTTGGGGGCTTATAGCAATCAGCCCCAGCATTTT
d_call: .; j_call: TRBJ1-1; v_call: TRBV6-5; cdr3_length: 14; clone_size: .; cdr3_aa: CASGDRLVDTEAFF; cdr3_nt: TGTGCCAGCGGAGACAGGCTGGTGGACACTGAAGCTTTCTTT
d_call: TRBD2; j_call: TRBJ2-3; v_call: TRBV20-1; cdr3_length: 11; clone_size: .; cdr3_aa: CSASRGSGNGF; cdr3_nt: TGCAGTGCTAGCCGGGGTAGCGGGAATGGATTT
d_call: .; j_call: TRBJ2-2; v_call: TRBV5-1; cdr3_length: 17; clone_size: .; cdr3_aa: CASSLNGLALSGGELFF; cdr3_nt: TGCGCCAGCAGCTTGAATGGCCTAGCGCTAAGCGGCGGGGAGCTGTTTTTT
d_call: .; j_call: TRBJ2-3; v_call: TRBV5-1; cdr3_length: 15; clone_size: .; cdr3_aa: CASSPGRADTDTQYF; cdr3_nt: TGCGCCAGCAGCCCTGGCAGGGCAGACACAGATACGCAGTATTTT
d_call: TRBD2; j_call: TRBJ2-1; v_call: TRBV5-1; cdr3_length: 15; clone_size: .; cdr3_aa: CASSLVASGFNEQFF; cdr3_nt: TGCGCCAGCAGCTTGGTAGCTAGCGGATTTAATGAGCAGTTCTTC
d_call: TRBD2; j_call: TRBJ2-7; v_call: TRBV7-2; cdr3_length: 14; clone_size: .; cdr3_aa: CASSLLAGGYEQYF; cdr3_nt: TGTGCCAGCAGCTTACTAGCGGGAGGCTACGAGCAGTACTTC
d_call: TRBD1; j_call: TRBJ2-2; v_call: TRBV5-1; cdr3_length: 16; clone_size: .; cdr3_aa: CASSLKGTGGTGELFF; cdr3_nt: TGCGCCAGCAGCTTGAAGGGGACAGGGGGCACCGGGGAGCTGTTTTTT
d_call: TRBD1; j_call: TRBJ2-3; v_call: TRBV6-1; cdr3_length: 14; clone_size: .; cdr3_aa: CASRQQGAADTQYF; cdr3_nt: TGTGCCAGCAGGCAACAGGGGGCCGCAGATACGCAGTATTTT
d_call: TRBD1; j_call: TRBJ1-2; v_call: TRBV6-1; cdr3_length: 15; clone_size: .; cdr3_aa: CASSGNRQGLYGYTF; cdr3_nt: TGTGCCAGCAGTGGGAATAGACAGGGCCTCTATGGCTACACCTTC
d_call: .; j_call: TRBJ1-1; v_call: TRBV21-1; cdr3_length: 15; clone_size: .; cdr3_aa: CASSKVRDRYTEAFF; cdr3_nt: TGTGCCAGCAGCAAAGTCCGAGACAGGTACACTGAAGCTTTCTTT
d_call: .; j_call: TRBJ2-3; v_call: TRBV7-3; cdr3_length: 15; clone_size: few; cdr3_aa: CASSPWGQNTDTQYF; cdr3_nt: TGTGCCAGCAGCCCCTGGGGGCAAAACACAGATACGCAGTATTTT
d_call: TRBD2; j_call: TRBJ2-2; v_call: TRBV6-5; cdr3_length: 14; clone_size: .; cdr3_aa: CASSGLAETGELFF; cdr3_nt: TGTGCCAGCTCGGGACTAGCGGAAACCGGGGAGCTGTTTTTT
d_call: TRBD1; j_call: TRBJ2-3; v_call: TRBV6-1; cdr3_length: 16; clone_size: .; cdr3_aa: CASSARDSRLTDTQYF; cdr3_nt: TGTGCCAGCAGTGCCCGGGACAGCCGCCTGACAGATACGCAGTATTTT
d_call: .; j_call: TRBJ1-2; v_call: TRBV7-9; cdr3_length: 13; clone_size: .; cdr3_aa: CASSLDYLESYTF; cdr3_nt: TGTGCCAGCAGCTTAGATTATTTGGAGAGCTACACCTTC
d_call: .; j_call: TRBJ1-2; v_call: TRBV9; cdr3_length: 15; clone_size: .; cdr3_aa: CASKFGDTGVYGYTF; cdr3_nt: TGTGCCAGCAAGTTTGGGGACACTGGAGTCTATGGCTACACCTTC
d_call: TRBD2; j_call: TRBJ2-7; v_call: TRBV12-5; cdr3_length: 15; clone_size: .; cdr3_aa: CASGRRLAGAYEQYF; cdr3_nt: TGTGCTAGTGGCCGAAGACTAGCGGGAGCCTACGAGCAGTACTTC
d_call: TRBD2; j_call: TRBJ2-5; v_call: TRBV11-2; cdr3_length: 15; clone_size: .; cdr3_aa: CASSLDGAGQETQYF; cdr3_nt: TGTGCCAGCAGCTTAGATGGAGCGGGACAAGAGACCCAGTACTTC
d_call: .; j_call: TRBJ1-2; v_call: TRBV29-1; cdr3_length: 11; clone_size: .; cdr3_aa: CSVEGREGYTF; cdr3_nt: TGCAGCGTTGAAGGACGGGAGGGCTACACCTTC